These 17 T cell receptor beta chains originate from one sample sequenced in a study of T-cell reconstitution after alpha-beta-depleted transplantation in children. Study-wide points: Diversity and T-cell counts at one year after transplant derived mostly from new T cells.

Researchers prepared the TCRbeta library using unique molecular identifiers, the study reports. TCRdb recomputed calls from the PCR reads with MiXCR, one row per CDR3 protein. Found here are hundreds of thousands of distinct CDR3 sequences, nearly 8% of them singletons; the top ten hold approximately 9.6%. Which antigens these TCRs recognize remains unknown. The sequenced sample was peripheral blood, obtained 360 days after TCRalphabeta/CD19-depleted stem cell transplant. These receptor sequences come from a female patient between 2 and 15 years old who had a stem cell transplant for Fanconi anemia, so the T cells may come from the graft donor.

The chain uses TRBV29-1 and TRBJ2-5; 8 nucleotides agree with TRBD2. V lost 5 bases to trimming and J lost 3 bases; unmatched junction nucleotides: 5. CDR1 is SQVTM, CDR2 ANQGSEA, per germline. CDR3 length equals 13 residues. The CDR3, as DNA: TGCAGCGTTTGGCGGGGGGCGGAAGAGACCCAGTACTTC. It codes for CSVWRGAEETQYF.

This clonotype occurred a few times. J is TRBJ1-4 and V is TRBV14, with TRBD1 as a possible D gene (6 bases). Deletions cut 4 bases from V and 10 bases from J, with 13 bases between. Germline-derived CDR1 and CDR2 are SGHDN and FVKESK. CDR3 size: 13 residues. CDR3 bases: TGTGCCAGCAGCCGTAGTACAGGGAGAAAACTGTTTTTT. It encodes CASSRSTGRKLFF.

This clonotype was found many times. The V and J genes are TRBV7-9 and TRBJ2-1; 7 bases agree with TRBD1. Trimming cost V 1 base and J 3 bases; bases outside gene matches: 6. CDR1 and CDR2 from the germline V gene are SEHNR and FQNEAQ (reference sequence). The CDR3 runs to 16 residues. The CDR3 nucleotides are TGTGCCAGCAGCTTAGTACAGGGGCCCCTCTACAATGAGCAGTTCTTC. Translated, it gives CASSLVQGPLYNEQFF.

V and J are TRBV7-3 and TRBJ2-3; 11 nucleotides align to TRBD2. This CDR3 comprises 17 residues. V gave up 1 base and J gave up 2 bases; unmatched junction bases: 5. The germline V gene encodes CDR1 SGHTA and CDR2 FQGTGA. CDR3 loop: CASSLRPGLAATDTQYF. The CDR3 DNA is TGTGCCAGCAGCTTAAGACCGGGACTAGCGGCCACAGATACGCAGTATTTT.

This chain uses TRBV20-1 with TRBJ2-3; TRBD1 matches 8 bases. Trimming took 7 bases from V and 9 from J; bases not matched to a gene: 6. Germline CDR1 is DFQATT and CDR2 is SNEGSKA (reference sequence). The CDR3 sequence is 11 residues long. The CDR3 DNA is TGCAGTGGCGCGACAGGGGTGACGCAGTATTTT. Protein product: CSGATGVTQYF.

This chain uses TRBV18 with TRBJ1-6, with TRBD1 as a possible D gene (5 bases). The germline gives CDR1 KGHSH, CDR2 LQKENI. V dropped 2 bases and J dropped 7 bases, with 15 bases sitting between them. There are 16 residues in the CDR3. CDR3 sequence reads: CASSPIGHRENSPLHF. The CDR3 DNA reads as TGTGCCAGCTCACCAATAGGACATAGAGAGAATTCACCCCTCCACTTT.

This clonotype was seen many times. The chain joins TRBV12-3 or TRBV12-4 to TRBJ2-1, with D unclear. V was pared by 0 bases and J by 9 bases, with 12 bases between. There are 14 residues in the CDR3. As DNA, the CDR3 is TGTGCCAGCAGTTTAGCACTTCTAGTGGGTGAGCAGTTCTTC. Protein sequence: CASSLALLVGEQFF.

This clonotype has only a few counts. The chain links TRBV6-1 to TRBJ2-6; 8 nucleotides match TRBD1. The CDR3 totals 17 residues. In germline, CDR1 is MNHNS, CDR2 SASEGT. V gave up 5 bases and J gave up 1 base; unmatched junction bases: 7. The CDR3: CASSNANRGSGANVLTF. The DNA of the CDR3 is TGTGCCAGCAGTAATGCTAACAGGGGGTCTGGGGCCAACGTCCTGACTTTC.

The chain has TRBV9 and TRBJ1-2; a possible D gene is TRBD1 (5 bases). V lost 4 bases and J lost 0, with 13 bases in between. CDR1 SGDLS and CDR2 YYNGEE come from the germline V gene. The CDR3 extends over 15 amino acids. The CDR3 bases are TGTGCCAGCAGCACCCGATGGGGCCCTAACTATGGCTACACCTTC. It specifies CASSTRWGPNYGYTF. Using reference TRBV9 and TRBJ1-2 for the parts outside the CDR3, the full variable domain is DSGVTQTPKHLITATGQRVTLRCSPRSGDLSVYWYQQSLDQGLQFLIQYYNGEERAKGNILERFSAQQFPDLHSELNLSSLELGDSALYFCASSTRWGPNYGYTFGSGTRLTVV.

The chain links TRBV18 to TRBJ2-5, with D maybe TRBD1 (6 bases). Trimming took 3 bases from V and 2 from J, leaving 13 bases between them. The germline gives CDR1 KGHSH, CDR2 LQKENI. This CDR3 region has 15 residues. CDR3 sequence reads: CASSPSGTKQETQYF. DNA for the CDR3: TGTGCCAGCTCACCCTCCGGGACAAAGCAAGAGACCCAGTACTTC.

This clonotype has a count of ten or more. V and J are TRBV12-3 or TRBV12-4 and TRBJ1-1, with 7 positions matching TRBD1. The CDR3 contains 13 residues. Trimming took 6 bases from V and 7 from J; bases not matched to a gene: 8. The CDR3 DNA sequence: TGTGCCAGCAGCCTGAGACAGGGCCTTGAAGCTTTCTTT. It codes for CASSLRQGLEAFF.

This clonotype occurred a few times. The rearrangement links TRBV14 to TRBJ2-2, with TRBD2 as a possible D gene (6 bases). The V gene's germline CDR1 is SGHDN and CDR2 FVKESK. The CDR3 contains 14 residues. Trimming left V 3 bases short and J 5 bases short, with 10 bases between. CDR3: CASSQDYYTGELFF. CDR3 sequence (DNA): TGTGCCAGCAGCCAGGACTATTATACCGGGGAGCTGTTTTTT.

This clonotype was counted many times. This chain joins TRBV7-9 and TRBJ1-1; possible D gene TRBD1, 5 bases. CDR3 size: 14 residues. Per germline, CDR1 SEHNR and CDR2 FQNEAQ (reference sequence). Between the trimmed V and J ends, which lost 5 bases and 2 bases, there was a span of 12 bases. The CDR3 loop is CASSHGGGNTEAFF. As DNA, the CDR3 is TGTGCCAGCAGCCACGGGGGGGGAAACACTGAAGCTTTCTTT.

This clonotype was counted ten times or more. V usage is TRBV7-6 and J usage is TRBJ2-7; 8 bases map to TRBD2. This CDR3 region has 13 residues. V was clipped by 5 bases and J by 5 bases; unmatched bases: 5. Germline values: CDR1 SGHVS, CDR2 FNYEAQ. CDR3 nucleotides: TGTGCCAGCAGCGCCGGACTAGCTAACGAGCAGTACTTC. It codes for CASSAGLANEQYF.

This clonotype came up a few times. The rearrangement uses TRBV20-1 and TRBJ1-2; D is uncertain. Germline-derived CDR1 and CDR2 are DFQATT and SNEGSKA (reference sequence). This CDR3 region has 12 residues. Trimming stripped 3 bases from V and 7 bases from J, with 12 bases between. CDR3 bases: TGCAGTGCTAGTGAGGACTATACTGGCTACACCTTC. It encodes CSASEDYTGYTF.

In DNA, the CDR3 is TGCGCCAGCAGCTTGGGAGTGGGGGCGGACACTGAAGCTTTCTTT. The encoded protein is CASSLGVGADTEAFF. This chain links TRBV5-1 with TRBJ1-1, with a weak D call TRBD1 (6 bases). Trimming stripped 0 bases from V and 3 bases from J, with 12 bases between. Germline lookup yields CDR1 SGHRS and CDR2 YFSETQ. The CDR3 has 15 amino acids.

This clonotype was seen at least ten times. This chain joins TRBV20-1 and TRBJ2-7; 9 nucleotides align to TRBD1. This CDR3 has 19 residues. The ends lost 0 bases at V and 0 bases at J; junction bases unmatched: 15. Germline assignment: CDR1 DFQATT and CDR2 SNEGSKA (reference sequence). The CDR3 DNA reads as TGCAGTGCTAGAGATACCGGGACAGGGAGGGAACGGGCCTCCTACGAGCAGTACTTC. Encoded protein: CSARDTGTGRERASYEQYF.